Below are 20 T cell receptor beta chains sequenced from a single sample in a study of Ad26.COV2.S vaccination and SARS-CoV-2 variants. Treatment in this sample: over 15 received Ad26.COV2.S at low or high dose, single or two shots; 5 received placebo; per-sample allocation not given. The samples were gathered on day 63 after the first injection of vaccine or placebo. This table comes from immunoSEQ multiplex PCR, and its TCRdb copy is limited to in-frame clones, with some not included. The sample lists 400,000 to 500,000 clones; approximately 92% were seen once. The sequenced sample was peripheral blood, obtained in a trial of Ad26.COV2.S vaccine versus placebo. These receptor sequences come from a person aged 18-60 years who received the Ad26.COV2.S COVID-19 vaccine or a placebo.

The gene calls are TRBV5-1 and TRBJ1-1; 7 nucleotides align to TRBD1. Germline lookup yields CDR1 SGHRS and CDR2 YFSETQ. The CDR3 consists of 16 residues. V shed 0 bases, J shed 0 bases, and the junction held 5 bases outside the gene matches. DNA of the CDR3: TGCGCCAGCAGCTTGGGGGACAGTTTCATGAACACTGAAGCTTTCTTT. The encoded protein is CASSLGDSFMNTEAFF.

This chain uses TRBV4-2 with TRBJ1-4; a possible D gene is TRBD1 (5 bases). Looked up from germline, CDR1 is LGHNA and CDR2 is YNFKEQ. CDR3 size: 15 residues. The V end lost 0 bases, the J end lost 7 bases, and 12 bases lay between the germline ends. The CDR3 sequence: CASSQDLRGGEKLFF. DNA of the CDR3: TGTGCCAGCAGCCAAGATTTACGGGGCGGTGAAAAACTGTTTTTT.

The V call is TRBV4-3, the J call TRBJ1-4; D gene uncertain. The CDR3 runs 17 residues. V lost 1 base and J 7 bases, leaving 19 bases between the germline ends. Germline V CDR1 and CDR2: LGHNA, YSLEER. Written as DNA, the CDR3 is TGCGCCAGCAGCCAAGGGTTAGCTCCGGCCTTCGGTGAAAAACTGTTTTTT. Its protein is CASSQGLAPAFGEKLFF.

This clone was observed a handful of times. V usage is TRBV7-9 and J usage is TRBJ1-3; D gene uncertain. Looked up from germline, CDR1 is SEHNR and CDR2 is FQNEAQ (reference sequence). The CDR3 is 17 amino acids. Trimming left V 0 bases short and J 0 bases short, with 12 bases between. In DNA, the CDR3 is TGTGCCAGCAGCTTAGCCCTCGGTGGGAGCTCTGGAAACACCATATATTTT. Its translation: CASSLALGGSSGNTIYF.

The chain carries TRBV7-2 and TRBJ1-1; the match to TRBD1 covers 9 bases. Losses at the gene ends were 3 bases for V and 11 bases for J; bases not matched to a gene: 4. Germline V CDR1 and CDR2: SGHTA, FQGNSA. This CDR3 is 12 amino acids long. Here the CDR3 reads CASSFYRGQAFF. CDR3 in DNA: TGTGCCAGCAGCTTCTACAGGGGGCAGGCTTTCTTT.

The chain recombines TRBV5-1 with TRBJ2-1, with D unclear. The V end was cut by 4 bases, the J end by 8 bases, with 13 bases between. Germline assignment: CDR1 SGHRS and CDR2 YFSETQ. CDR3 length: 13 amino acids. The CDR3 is CASSVAPDHEQFF. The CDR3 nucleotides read TGCGCCAGCAGCGTCGCCCCGGACCATGAGCAGTTCTTC.

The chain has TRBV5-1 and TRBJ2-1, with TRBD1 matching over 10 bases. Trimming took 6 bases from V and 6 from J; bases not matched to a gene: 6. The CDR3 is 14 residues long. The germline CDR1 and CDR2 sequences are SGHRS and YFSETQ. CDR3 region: CASTAGTGVNEQFF. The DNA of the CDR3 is TGCGCCAGCACAGCGGGGACAGGGGTCAATGAGCAGTTCTTC.

The CDR3 bases are TGTGCCAGCAGCAGTGTAGGACAGACTGATAACTATGGCTACACCTTC. The encoded protein is CASSSVGQTDNYGYTF. The chain has TRBV7-8 and TRBJ1-2; the D gene is possibly TRBD1 (6 bases). The CDR3 sequence is 16 residues long. V was cut by 5 bases and J by 1 base, with 17 bases left in between. The germline gives CDR1 SGHVS, CDR2 FQNEAQ.

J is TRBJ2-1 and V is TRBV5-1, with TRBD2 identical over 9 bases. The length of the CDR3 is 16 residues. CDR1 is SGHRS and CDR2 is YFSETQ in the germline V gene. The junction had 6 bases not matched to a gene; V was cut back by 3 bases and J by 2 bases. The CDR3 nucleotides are TGCGCCAGCAGCTCGGGGGCGGGAGGGCCCTACAATGAGCAGTTCTTC. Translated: CASSSGAGGPYNEQFF. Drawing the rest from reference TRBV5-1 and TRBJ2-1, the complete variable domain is KAGVTQTPRYLIKTRGQQVTLSCSPISGHRSVSWYQQTPGQGLQFLFEYFSETQRNKGNFPGRFSGRQFSNSRSEMNVSTLELGDSALYLCASSSGAGGPYNEQFFGPGTRLTVL.

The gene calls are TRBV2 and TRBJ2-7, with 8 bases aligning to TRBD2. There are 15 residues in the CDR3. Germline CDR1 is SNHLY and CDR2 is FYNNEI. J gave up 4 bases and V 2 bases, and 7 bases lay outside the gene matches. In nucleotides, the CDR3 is TGTGCCAGCAGTGAATGGCGCGGGGGGACGTACGAGCAGTACTTC. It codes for CASSEWRGGTYEQYF.

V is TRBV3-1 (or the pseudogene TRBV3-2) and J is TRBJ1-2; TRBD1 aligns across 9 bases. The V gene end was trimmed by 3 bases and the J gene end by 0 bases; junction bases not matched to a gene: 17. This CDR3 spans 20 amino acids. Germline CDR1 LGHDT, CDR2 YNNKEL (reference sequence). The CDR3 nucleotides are TGTGCCAGCAGCCACTTGGACAGGGGACCCTACCTGCATACTAACTATGGCTACACCTTC. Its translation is CASSHLDRGPYLHTNYGYTF.

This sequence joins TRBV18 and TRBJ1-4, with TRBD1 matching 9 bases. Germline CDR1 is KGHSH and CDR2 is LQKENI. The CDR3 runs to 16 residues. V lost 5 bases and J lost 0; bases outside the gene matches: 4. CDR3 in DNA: TGTGCCAGCTCAAAGCGACAGGGGGCAACTAATGAAAAACTGTTTTTT. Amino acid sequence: CASSKRQGATNEKLFF.

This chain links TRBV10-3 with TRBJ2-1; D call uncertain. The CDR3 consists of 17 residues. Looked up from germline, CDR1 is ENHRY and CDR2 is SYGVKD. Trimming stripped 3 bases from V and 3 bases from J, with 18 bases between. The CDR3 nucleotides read TGTGCCATCAGTGACTCTGGTCGCGCCAGCTACTACAATGAGCAGTTCTTC. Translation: CAISDSGRASYYNEQFF.

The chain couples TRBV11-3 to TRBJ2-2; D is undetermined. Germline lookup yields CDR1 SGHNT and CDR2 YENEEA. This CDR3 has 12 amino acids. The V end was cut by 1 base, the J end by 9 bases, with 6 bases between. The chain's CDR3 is CASSLGWRELFF. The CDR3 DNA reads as TGTGCCAGCAGCTTAGGTTGGCGGGAGCTGTTTTTT. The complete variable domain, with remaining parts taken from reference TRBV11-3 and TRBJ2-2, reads EAGVVQSPRYKIIEKKQPVAFWCNPISGHNTLYWYLQNLGQGPELLIRYENEEAVDDSQLPKDRFSAERLKGVDSTLKIQPAELGDSAVYLCASSLGWRELFFGEGSRLTVL.

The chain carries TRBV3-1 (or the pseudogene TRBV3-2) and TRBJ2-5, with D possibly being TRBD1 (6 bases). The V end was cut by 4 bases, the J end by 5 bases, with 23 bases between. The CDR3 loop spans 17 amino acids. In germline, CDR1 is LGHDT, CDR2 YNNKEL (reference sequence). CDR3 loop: CASSPRTGRRGQETQYF. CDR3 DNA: TGTGCCAGCAGCCCGCGGACCGGACGCAGGGGCCAGGAGACCCAGTACTTC.

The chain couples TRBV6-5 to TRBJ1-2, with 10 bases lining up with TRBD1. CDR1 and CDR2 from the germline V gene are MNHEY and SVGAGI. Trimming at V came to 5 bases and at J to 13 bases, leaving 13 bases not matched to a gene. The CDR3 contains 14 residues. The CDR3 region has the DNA TGTGCCAGCAGTCCAAACCGGGACAGGGGAGGATTCACCTTC. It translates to CASSPNRDRGGFTF.

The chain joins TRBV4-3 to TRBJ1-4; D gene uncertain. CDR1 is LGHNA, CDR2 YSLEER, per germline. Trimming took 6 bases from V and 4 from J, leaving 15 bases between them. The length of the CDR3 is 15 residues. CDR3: CASRKRGALNEKLFF. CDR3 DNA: TGCGCCAGCAGAAAGCGAGGAGCTCTTAATGAAAAACTGTTTTTT.

CDR3 nucleotide sequence: TGTGCCAGTAGTATATTTGCTAGCGGGACTAGCACAGATACGCAGTATTTT. Its translation is CASSIFASGTSTDTQYF. J is TRBJ2-3 and V is TRBV19, with 9 bases aligning to TRBD2. Trimming cost V 2 bases and J 0 bases; bases outside gene matches: 6. Germline CDR1 LNHDA, CDR2 SQIVND (reference sequence). The CDR3 is made up of 17 amino acids.

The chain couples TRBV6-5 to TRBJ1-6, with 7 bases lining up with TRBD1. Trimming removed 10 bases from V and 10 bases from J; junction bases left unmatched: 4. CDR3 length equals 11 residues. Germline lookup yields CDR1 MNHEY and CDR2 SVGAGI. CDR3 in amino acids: CATGTVSPLHF. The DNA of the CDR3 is TGTGCCACCGGGACAGTCTCACCCCTCCACTTT.

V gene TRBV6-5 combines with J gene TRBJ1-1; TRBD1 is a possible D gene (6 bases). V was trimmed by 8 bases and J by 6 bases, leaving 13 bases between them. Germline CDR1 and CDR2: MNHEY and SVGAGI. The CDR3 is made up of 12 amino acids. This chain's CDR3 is CASAVGGPEAFF. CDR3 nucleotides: TGTGCCAGCGCGGTAGGGGGTCCTGAAGCTTTCTTT.